The clone carrying this TCR beta chain was observed once. Time point reported: persistent/refractory GD, antithyroid drugs over 5 years with positive TRAb. After RNA was extracted from PBMCs, the TCR library was made from it. The CDR3 runs to 15 residues. Trimming removed 4 bases from V and 1 base from J; junction bases left unmatched: 2. Germline V gives CDR1 SNHLY, CDR2 FYNNEI. The sample is drawn from a study of regulatory T cells in long-lasting Graves disease. HTBI primers from iRepertoire and Arm-PCR of CDR3 regions yielded the TCR beta libraries. In TCRdb, the multiplex PCR reads were re-called with MiXCR into one record per CDR3 protein. The sample lists 700,000 or so distinct CDR3 sequences, around 30% occurring once.

The chain links TRBV2 to TRBJ2-3; 10 bases line up with TRBD2. The TCR originated in a female donor with Graves disease. Source: peripheral blood mononuclear cells (PBMCs), taken when the disease was refractory, from a patient treated with antithyroid drugs. Here the CDR3 DNA reads TGTGCCAGCAGTGCCGGACTAGCGGGCACAGATACGCAGTATTTT. Its translation is CASSAGLAGTDTQYF.